The source of this TCR beta chain is a study of CD4 T cells in relation to SARS-CoV-2 and coronaviruses. Study in general: The negative reference was HIV-1 Nef peptide pool or peptide-free culture.

On this clone itself: Its specificity is not known.

The data were produced by immunoSEQ multiplex PCR, yet TCRdb's version contains in-frame clones alone and is incomplete. The sample contains about 21,000 clones, just over 75% of which appear only once. Germline CDR1 SGHTA, CDR2 FQGTGA. This CDR3 comprises 13 residues. Trimming took 2 bases from V and 1 from J, leaving 5 bases between them. Before the COVID-19 pandemic, during about 2010-2018, CD4+ T cells were taken from unexposed donors. Isolation of CD4+ T cells took place after approximately eleven days in culture. This TCR came from a human donor in good health. The sample comprised CD4+ T cells from PBMCs, cultured in vitro. The rearrangement joins TRBV7-3 to TRBJ1-1; D is ambiguous. For the CDR3, the DNA is TGTGCCAGCAGCTTATCACAGAACACTGAAGCTTTCTTT. Translated: CASSLSQNTEAFF.